This T cell receptor beta chain was sequenced for a study of Ad26.COV2.S vaccination and SARS-CoV-2 variants. CDR1 is SNHLY and CDR2 is FYNNEI in the germline V gene. The V end lost 2 bases, the J end lost 4 bases, and 12 bases lay between the germline ends. The CDR3 length is 15 residues. Study-wide results and caveats: Vaccine recipients had higher spike-specific TCR breadth than placebo recipients. TCR breadth and depth estimates may have understated total T cell responses.

Remarks on this clone: The antigen is unknown.

Treatment here: some 20 received Ad26.COV2.S at low or high dose, single or two shots; roughly five received placebo; per-sample allocation not given. Specimen acquisition occurred on day 63 following the initial vaccine or placebo injection. In Boston, the donor was an adult between 18-55 years of age. The method was immunoSEQ multiplex PCR; TCRdb's version includes in-frame clones alone and lacks a portion of them. The sample lists about 420,000 clones, roughly 90% occurring once. V is TRBV2 and J is TRBJ1-5; TRBD1 might be the D (6 bases). The receptor's source is a person aged 18-60 years who received the Ad26.COV2.S COVID-19 vaccine or a placebo. Here the sequenced sample was peripheral blood, taken in a trial of Ad26.COV2.S vaccine versus placebo. CDR3 DNA: TGTGCCAGCAGTGAATGGGGAGGGGGAAATCAGCCCCAGCATTTT. Its translation is CASSEWGGGNQPQHF. Complete variable domain (other parts from reference TRBV2 and TRBJ1-5): EPEVTQTPSHQVTQMGQEVILRCVPISNHLYFYWYRQILGQKVEFLVSFYNNEISEKSEIFDDQFSVERPDGSNFTLKIRSTKLEDSAMYFCASSEWGGGNQPQHFGDGTRLSIL.